This entry features one TCR beta chain sequence. The antigen this receptor binds is unknown. No base quality values were provided; no much bigger clone lies one nucleotide off. These data are taken from a study of blood T cell repertoires in COVID-19 (dated by TCRdb to the early 2020s). With regard to the full study: Samples from collaborators originated in the United States, Italy and Spain and spanned both the acute and convalescent phases of COVID-19. The prospective study material was composed of cDNA or gDNA derived from T cells, B-cell-depleted T cells, or PBMCs. Subjects who had been exposed to COVID-19, were actively infected with it, or had recovered from it provided the deeply sampled blood TCRbeta repertoires that made up the dataset. A freely available public database, intended as a resource for researchers studying the immune response to SARS-CoV-2, is where the repertoires were released. The samples were drawn from two sources: the first 160 participants of the ongoing ImmuneRACE study, and fewer than 1,500 subjects contributed by 6 global collaborators. A de-identified subject ID, COVID-19 status, age in years and sex were almost always included in the sample metadata. HLA class I and class II types, where available, came from metadata supplied by the sample provider rather than from assay-based typing. Here is what the overall study found, with its caveats: How much clinical and demographic metadata was included differed by source and by participant, and the metadata was provided uncurated.

Relative to germline, V is 8 bases shorter and J is 0 bases shorter, with 8 bases between their ends. Including the terminal cysteine and phenylalanine, the CDR3 comprises 14 residues. Left in the record is the CDR3 DNA by itself, 42 bases read in frame from the first base. CDR1 and CDR2 are read off the germline V gene as SGHVS and FQNEAQ. The collaborating institutions used their own protocols to collect whole blood in K2EDTA tubes. For TCRbeta analysis, collaborators shipped samples as frozen whole blood, isolated PBMCs, or DNA extracted from either of those sample types. TCRbeta CDR3 regions were amplified from genomic DNA using the immunoSEQ Assay, a bias-controlled multiplex PCR. Under the source paper's analysis protocol: The number of nucleated cells in each sample was estimated by amplification of reference gene primers within the assay. To quantify the absolute abundance of each unique TCRbeta CDR3 rearrangement, sequence reads were collapsed and filtered. For each sample, productive Simpson clonality was calculated as the square root of Simpson's diversity index over productive rearrangements. This is the immuneACCESS table as TCRdb keeps it, with only in-frame sequences that have V and J called. A part of the clones is gone; compared with another copy, unresolved V genes explain less than half, and the rest is unexplained. D and trimming come from the DNA, and the V and J calls and clone size come from that table. The sample profile shows just under 50,000 clones; approximately 82% of them were found once. The ten largest clones add up to approximately 7.1% of the sample.

The sequenced sample was peripheral blood. The chain joins TRBV7-8 to TRBJ2-6; TRBD2 is a possible D gene, resting on 5 matching bases. This TCR derives from a human donor in a cohort sampled during active COVID-19. The base sequence is TGTGCCAGCCAGCGGATCTCTGGGGCCAACGTCCTGACTTTC. Its protein product is CASQRISGANVLTF.